These T cell receptor beta chains were read from a single sample in a study of blood T cells in healthy people across ages. TCRdb redid the calling of the 5' RACE reads with MiXCR, one entry per CDR3 protein. This sample yields fewer than 950,000 distinct CDR3 sequences, of which 40% to 65% are seen a single time; about 38% belongs to the top ten. Sample: blood. Source of these receptors: a man at least 80 years old in good health. CDR3s include the opening cysteine and the closing phenylalanine or tryptophan. The D gene is left open where the match is weak. Clone size is stated in some rows and not others, as once, few, many or a class when expanded.

D gene	clone size	V gene	J gene	CDR3 protein	CDR3 DNA
TRBD2	.	TRBV24-1	TRBJ2-1	CATSDPGLDRFRFF	TGTGCCACCAGTGACCCGGGACTAGATCGGTTTAGGTTCTTC
.	few	TRBV7-2	TRBJ2-5	CASSAFQETQYF	TGTGCCAGCAGCGCCTTCCAAGAGACCCAGTACTTC
.	few	TRBV29-1	TRBJ1-2	CSVNQGSYGYTF	TGCAGCGTAAACCAGGGTAGCTATGGCTACACCTTC
.	few	TRBV4-2	TRBJ2-5	CASSQEGAGGETQYF	TGTGCCAGCAGCCAAGAAGGGGCAGGTGGAGAGACCCAGTACTTC
TRBD1	.	TRBV7-9	TRBJ2-7	CASSSLGPVQGAGGPYEQYF	TGTGCCAGCAGCTCCCTAGGACCAGTGCAGGGGGCCGGGGGCCCCTACGAGCAGTACTTC
.	.	TRBV12-3/TRBV12-4	TRBJ2-7	CASSFYGGGTYSYEQYF	TGTGCCAGCAGTTTTTACGGAGGGGGTACTTACTCCTACGAACAGTACTTC
.	.	TRBV11-2	TRBJ1-1	CASSRRAGRENTEAFF	TGTGCCAGCAGCCGGAGGGCTGGGAGGGAGAACACTGAAGCTTTCTTT
.	.	TRBV6-5	TRBJ2-7	CASSFSVEAYEQYF	TGTGCCAGCAGTTTTAGCGTCGAGGCCTACGAGCAGTACTTC
.	.	TRBV10-3	TRBJ1-2	CAIGGVGYGYTF	TGTGCCATCGGGGGGGTAGGCTATGGCTACACCTTC
.	.	TRBV9	TRBJ2-4	CASSVEAEGYIQYF	TGTGCCAGCAGCGTAGAGGCGGAGGGGTACATTCAGTACTTC
.	.	TRBV7-9	TRBJ1-2	CASSKHKTDGYTF	TGTGCCAGCAGCAAACATAAGACGGATGGCTACACCTTC
.	.	TRBV5-1	TRBJ2-7	CASGPGGATYEQYF	TGCGCCAGCGGCCCTGGGGGGGCTACCTACGAGCAGTACTTC
TRBD1	.	TRBV2	TRBJ1-1	CARRRQGPTEAFF	TGTGCCAGAAGAAGACAGGGTCCCACTGAAGCTTTCTTT
.	.	TRBV12-3/TRBV12-4	TRBJ1-2	CASSPGGGALGTF	TGTGCCAGCAGTCCCGGCGGAGGAGCCCTTGGCACCTTC
.	few	TRBV10-3	TRBJ2-1	CAISEETVNEQFF	TGTGCCATCAGTGAAGAGACGGTGAATGAGCAGTTCTTC
.	.	TRBV24-1	TRBJ1-5	CATSDSRGSWQPQHF	TGTGCCACCAGCGACTCTAGGGGTTCTTGGCAGCCCCAGCATTTT
.	.	TRBV6-1	TRBJ2-1	CASSALGRDNEQFF	TGTGCCAGCAGCGCCCTGGGACGGGACAATGAGCAGTTCTTC
TRBD2	.	TRBV7-9	TRBJ2-2	CASSTGTSGRGTGELFF	TGTGCCAGCAGCACCGGGACTAGCGGGAGAGGGACCGGGGAGCTGTTTTTT
.	.	TRBV7-9	TRBJ2-1	CASSPWGGSSYNEQFF	TGTGCCAGCAGTCCATGGGGCGGTAGCTCCTACAATGAGCAGTTCTTC
.	.	TRBV7-2	TRBJ2-1	CASSLRPTWDEQFF	TGTGCCAGCAGCTTGAGACCAACTTGGGATGAGCAGTTCTTC
.	.	TRBV5-5	TRBJ1-6	CASSVSALTSQNSPLHF	TGTGCCAGCAGCGTATCAGCCCTTACCTCCCAAAATTCACCCCTCCACTTT
.	few	TRBV5-1	TRBJ1-2	CASSLSMRGTGQLLDGYTF	TGCGCCAGCAGCTTGTCAATGCGAGGAACGGGACAACTCCTCGATGGCTACACCTTC
TRBD2	few	TRBV7-2	TRBJ2-5	CASSSLLPGRGETQYF	TGTGCCAGCAGCTCCCTCCTCCCCGGGAGGGGGGAGACCCAGTACTTC
.	.	TRBV4-1	TRBJ2-3	CASSQILRRTGDTDTQYF	TGCGCCAGCAGCCAAATTTTACGGAGAACCGGGGACACAGATACGCAGTATTTT
.	.	TRBV25-1	TRBJ2-3	CASSAPRGLSTDTQYF	TGTGCCAGCAGTGCCCCCAGGGGCCTGAGCACAGATACGCAGTATTTT
.	.	TRBV24-1	TRBJ2-6	CATSENTGSAGANVLTF	TGTGCCACCAGTGAAAACACAGGGTCTGCTGGGGCCAACGTCCTGACTTTC
.	.	TRBV7-6	TRBJ2-7	CASSLAWDGTYEQYF	TGTGCCAGCAGCTTAGCGTGGGACGGCACCTACGAGCAGTACTTC
.	many	TRBV29-1	TRBJ2-7	CSVEERYEQYF	TGCAGCGTTGAAGAAAGATACGAGCAGTACTTC
TRBD2	.	TRBV5-1	TRBJ2-3	CASSLGLAGVRTDTQYF	TGCGCCAGCAGCTTGGGACTAGCGGGAGTGAGGACAGATACGCAGTATTTT
.	.	TRBV5-1	TRBJ2-7	CASSLEGDGSYEQYF	TGCGCCAGCAGCTTGGAAGGGGATGGGTCCTACGAGCAGTACTTC
.	few	TRBV15	TRBJ2-7	CATSRDLSSYEQYF	TGTGCCACCAGCAGAGATCTTAGCTCCTACGAGCAGTACTTC
TRBD2	.	TRBV5-1	TRBJ2-1	CASSLATSGPGKVEQFF	TGTGCCAGCAGCCTAGCGACTAGCGGGCCTGGGAAGGTTGAGCAGTTCTTC
TRBD1	.	TRBV27	TRBJ1-5	CASRPLNRGAGQPQHF	TGTGCCAGCAGGCCACTCAACAGGGGAGCCGGTCAGCCCCAGCATTTT
.	.	TRBV9	TRBJ2-1	CASSVSQSSYNEQFF	TGTGCCAGCAGCGTAAGCCAGAGCTCCTACAATGAGCAGTTCTTC
.	.	TRBV6-2/TRBV6-3	TRBJ2-6	CASSYLAGSPPGANVLTF	TGTGCCAGCAGTTACTTGGCGGGATCGCCGCCTGGGGCCAACGTCCTGACTTTC
.	few	TRBV5-5	TRBJ2-1	CASSLIVSIRQSDNEQFF	TGTGCCAGCAGCTTGATCGTTAGCATTCGTCAGAGTGACAATGAGCAGTTCTTC
TRBD2	.	TRBV15	TRBJ2-5	CATSRDPLLLAVGRETQYF	TGTGCCACCAGCAGAGATCCCCTTTTACTAGCGGTAGGCCGAGAGACCCAGTACTTC
TRBD1	.	TRBV29-1	TRBJ2-3	CSVDYTGTGAGSTDTQYF	TGCAGCGTTGATTACACGGGGACAGGGGCCGGGAGCACAGATACGCAGTATTTT
.	.	TRBV7-2	TRBJ1-2	CASSHGTYGYTF	TGTGCCAGCAGTCATGGGACGTATGGCTACACCTTC
.	few	TRBV5-1	TRBJ2-5	CASGLTGFQETQYF	TGCGCCAGCGGCTTGACAGGCTTCCAAGAGACCCAGTACTTC
TRBD2	.	TRBV4-1	TRBJ2-5	CASSLSSGGGETQYF	TGCGCCAGCAGCCTATCTAGCGGGGGAGGTGAGACCCAGTACTTC
TRBD2	.	TRBV29-1	TRBJ2-6	CSVGASGVGGANVLTF	TGCAGCGTTGGTGCTAGCGGGGTGGGCGGGGCCAACGTCCTGACTTTC
.	.	TRBV12-3/TRBV12-4	TRBJ1-2	CASRQEGPGKYGYTF	TGTGCCAGCAGACAGGAGGGCCCCGGGAAGTATGGCTACACCTTC
TRBD1	.	TRBV14	TRBJ1-2	CASTLGTGALYGYTF	TGTGCCAGCACCCTAGGTACAGGGGCGCTCTATGGCTACACCTTC
TRBD2	.	TRBV20-1	TRBJ2-7	CSAALTSGYGNEQYF	TGCAGTGCTGCCCTGACTAGCGGTTATGGGAATGAGCAGTACTTC
.	.	TRBV27	TRBJ1-1	CASSFGAPMNTEAFF	TGTGCCAGCAGTTTTGGGGCGCCCATGAACACTGAAGCTTTCTTT
.	.	TRBV7-2	TRBJ2-3	CASSLTRDTYTDTQYF	TGTGCCAGCAGCTTAACAAGGGACACTTACACAGATACGCAGTATTTT
.	.	TRBV5-1	TRBJ2-1	CASSSGRINEQFF	TGCGCCAGCAGCTCAGGACGGATCAATGAGCAGTTCTTC
TRBD1	.	TRBV10-2	TRBJ2-7	CASSEGTGGATDEQYF	TGCGCCAGCAGTGAAGGGACAGGGGGCGCGACTGACGAGCAGTACTTC
.	once	TRBV6-1	TRBJ1-5	CASSEGDSLVYQPQHF	TGTGCCAGCAGTGAGGGGGACTCTTTAGTCTATCAGCCCCAGCATTTT
.	.	TRBV29-1	TRBJ1-1	CSFTTASKGTEAFF	TGCAGCTTCACTACGGCCTCCAAGGGCACTGAAGCTTTCTTT
.	.	TRBV18	TRBJ1-4	CASSTNTATNEKLFF	TGTGCCAGCTCAACCAACACCGCAACTAATGAAAAACTGTTTTTT
.	few	TRBV12-3/TRBV12-4	TRBJ1-2	CASRAGGGDGYTF	TGTGCCAGCCGCGCCGGGGGAGGGGATGGCTACACCTTC
TRBD2	.	TRBV7-2	TRBJ2-1	CASSLTSGRANEQFF	TGTGCCAGCAGCTTAACTAGCGGGAGGGCAAATGAGCAGTTCTTC
TRBD2	.	TRBV5-4	TRBJ2-1	CASSLASHRTSGTNEQFF	TGTGCCAGCAGCTTGGCATCGCATCGGACTAGCGGGACCAATGAGCAGTTCTTC
.	once	TRBV11-2	TRBJ2-5	CASSLSSRARRKETQYF	TGTGCCAGCAGCTTATCCTCGCGGGCCAGGAGGAAAGAGACCCAGTACTTC
TRBD1	.	TRBV7-2	TRBJ1-2	CASSLAMGQLNYGYTF	TGTGCCAGCAGCTTAGCTATGGGACAGCTAAACTATGGCTACACCTTC
TRBD1	few	TRBV9	TRBJ2-6	CASSSRGGSTGVGSGANVLTF	TGTGCCAGCAGCTCCCGAGGAGGAAGTACAGGGGTGGGCTCTGGGGCCAACGTCCTGACTTTC
.	few	TRBV20-1	TRBJ2-1	CSARRPSSYNEQFF	TGCAGTGCCCGACGACCTAGTTCCTACAATGAGCAGTTCTTC